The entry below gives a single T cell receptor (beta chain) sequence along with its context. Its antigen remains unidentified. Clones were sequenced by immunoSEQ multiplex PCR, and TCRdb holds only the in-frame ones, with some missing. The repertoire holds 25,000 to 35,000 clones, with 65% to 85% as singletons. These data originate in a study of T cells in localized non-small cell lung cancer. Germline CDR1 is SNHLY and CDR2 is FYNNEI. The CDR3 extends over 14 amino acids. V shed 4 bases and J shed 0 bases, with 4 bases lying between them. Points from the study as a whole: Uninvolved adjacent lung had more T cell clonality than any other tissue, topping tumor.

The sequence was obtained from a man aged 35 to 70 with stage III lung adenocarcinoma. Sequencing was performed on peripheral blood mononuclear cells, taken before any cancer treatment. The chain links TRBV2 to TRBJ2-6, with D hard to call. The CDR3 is CASSARSGANVLTF. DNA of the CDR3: TGTGCCAGCAGTGCCCGCTCTGGGGCCAACGTCCTGACTTTC.